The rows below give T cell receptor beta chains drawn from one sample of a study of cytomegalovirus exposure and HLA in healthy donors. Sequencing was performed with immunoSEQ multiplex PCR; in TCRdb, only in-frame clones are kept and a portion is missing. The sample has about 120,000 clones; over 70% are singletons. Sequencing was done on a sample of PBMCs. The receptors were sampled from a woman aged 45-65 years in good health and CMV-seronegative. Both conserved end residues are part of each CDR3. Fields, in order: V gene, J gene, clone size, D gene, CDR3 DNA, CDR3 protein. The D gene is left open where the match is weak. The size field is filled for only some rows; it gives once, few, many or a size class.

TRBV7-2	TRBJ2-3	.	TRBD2	TGTGCCAGCAGCTTAGCGGGAGGGATGGATACGCAGTATTTT	CASSLAGGMDTQYF
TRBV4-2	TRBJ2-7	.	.	TGTGCCAGCAGCCCCACGCAGGGGAGCGCCTACGAGCAGTACTTC	CASSPTQGSAYEQYF
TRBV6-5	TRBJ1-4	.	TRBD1	TGTGCCAGCAGTCGACAGGGTGAAAAACTGTTTTTT	CASSRQGEKLFF
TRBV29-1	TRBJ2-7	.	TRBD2	TGCAGCGTCCATCTCGCGGTAGCGGGAGCGAGCGAGCAGTACTTC	CSVHLAVAGASEQYF
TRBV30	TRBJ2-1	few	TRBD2	TGTGCCTTAGCCGGGACTACGACGTTTAGGGAGCAGTTCTTC	CALAGTTTFREQFF
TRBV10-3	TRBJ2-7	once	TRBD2	TGTGCCATCAGTGAGTCGGTGGGACTAGCGGGAGGGGGCGAGCAGTACTTC	CAISESVGLAGGGEQYF
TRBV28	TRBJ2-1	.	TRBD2	TGTGCCAGCAAACCGGTGAGCGGGAGTAGGAACAATGAGCAGTTCTTC	CASKPVSGSRNNEQFF
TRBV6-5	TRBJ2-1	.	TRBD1	TGTGCCAGCAGTCAGGACAGGGTGTCTTTAAATGAGCAGTTCTTC	CASSQDRVSLNEQFF
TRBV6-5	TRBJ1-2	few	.	TGTGCCAGCAGCGCAGGTTTCGATGGCTACACCTTC	CASSAGFDGYTF
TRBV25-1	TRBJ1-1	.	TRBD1	TGTGCCAGCAGCAAGACAGGGACCGCTGAAGCTTTCTTT	CASSKTGTAEAFF
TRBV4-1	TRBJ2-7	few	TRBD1	TGCGCCAGCAGCCAACCCACAGGGGTTCACGAGCAGTACTTC	CASSQPTGVHEQYF
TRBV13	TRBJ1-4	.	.	TGTGCCAGCAGCCCTAGAAGGGGGGAAAAACTGTTTTTT	CASSPRRGEKLFF
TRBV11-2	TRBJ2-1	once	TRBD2	TGTGCCAGCAGCACTACTAGCGGGGCATACAATGAGCAGTTCTTC	CASSTTSGAYNEQFF
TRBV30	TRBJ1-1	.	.	TGTGCCTGCGACCAGACAGGAAACACTGAAGCTTTCTTT	CACDQTGNTEAFF
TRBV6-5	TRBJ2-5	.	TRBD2	TGTGCCAGCAGTTACTCGACTAGCGGGAAAGAGACCCAGTACTTC	CASSYSTSGKETQYF
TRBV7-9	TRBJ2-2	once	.	TGTGCCAGCAGCTTAGACGGGAGATTAACCGGGGAGCTGTTTTTT	CASSLDGRLTGELFF
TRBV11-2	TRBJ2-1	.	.	TGTGCCAGCAGCTTAACCAGGGTCGGTGAGCAGTTCTTC	CASSLTRVGEQFF
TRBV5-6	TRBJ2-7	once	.	TGTGCCAGCAGCTCCGGCCCGCGGGGCTACGAGCAGTACTTC	CASSSGPRGYEQYF
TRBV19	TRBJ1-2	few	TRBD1	TGTGCCATCAGGAACCGGGACAGGGGTGGCTACACCTTC	CAIRNRDRGGYTF
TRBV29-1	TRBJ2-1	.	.	TGCAGCGTTGACGGTGAGCAGTTCTTC	CSVDGEQFF
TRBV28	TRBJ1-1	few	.	TGTGCCAGCAGTCCATGGACGGAGGGCCTCACTGAAGCTTTCTTT	CASSPWTEGLTEAFF
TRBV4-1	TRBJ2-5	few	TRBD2	TGCGCCAGCAGTAGAACTAGCGGGAGGGCGGAGGAGACCCAGTACTTC	CASSRTSGRAEETQYF
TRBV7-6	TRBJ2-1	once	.	TGTGCCAGCAGCTTAGAACCTATCCACGCGTTCTTC	CASSLEPIHAFF
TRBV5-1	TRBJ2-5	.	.	TGCGCCAGCAGCACCCAGGCAGGGGGGGAGACCCAGTACTTC	CASSTQAGGETQYF
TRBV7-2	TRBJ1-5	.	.	TGTGCCAGCAGCTTAGCGTCGGCGCGGGATCAGCCCCAGCATTTT	CASSLASARDQPQHF
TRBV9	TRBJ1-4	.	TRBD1	TGTGCCAGCAGCGTAGATGGACAGGGTTATAATGAAAAACTGTTTTTT	CASSVDGQGYNEKLFF
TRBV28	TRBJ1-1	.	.	TGTGCCAGCAGTTTATGGCAAGCAGACGGACTCAACACTGAAGCTTTCTTT	CASSLWQADGLNTEAFF
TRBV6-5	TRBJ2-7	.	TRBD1	TGTGCCAGCAGCCGGACAGGGGAGATCTACGAGCAGTACTTC	CASSRTGEIYEQYF
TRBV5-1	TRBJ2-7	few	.	TGCGCCAGCAGCGAGGGCCCCTCCTACGAGCAGTACTTC	CASSEGPSYEQYF
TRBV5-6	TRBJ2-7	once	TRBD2	TGTGCCAGCAGCTTTCTAGCGGGAGTCGATCGAGAGCAGTACTTC	CASSFLAGVDREQYF
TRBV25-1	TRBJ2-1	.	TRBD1	TGTGCCAGCAGGGCAGGGGGTACTTACTACAATGAGCAGTTCTTC	CASRAGGTYYNEQFF
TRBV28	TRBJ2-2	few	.	TGTGCCAGCAGTGCGCAGGGGTGGTACACCGGGGAGCTGTTTTTT	CASSAQGWYTGELFF
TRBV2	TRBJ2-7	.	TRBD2	TGTGCCAGCAGTGAGATGGCTAGCGGGAGCTACGAGCAGTACTTC	CASSEMASGSYEQYF
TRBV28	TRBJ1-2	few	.	TGTGCCAGCAGCACCGCGACAGGCTATGGCTACACCTTC	CASSTATGYGYTF
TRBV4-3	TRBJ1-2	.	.	TGCGCCAGCAGCTGGGGGGTAGGAAACTATGGCTACACCTTC	CASSWGVGNYGYTF
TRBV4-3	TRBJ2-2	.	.	TGCGCCAGCAGCCAAGATGTCAGGGTTGAACAGGCCGGGGAGCTGTTTTTT	CASSQDVRVEQAGELFF
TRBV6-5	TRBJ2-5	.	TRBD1	TGTGCCAGCAGGCCGACAGGGGACTCGGCCCAGTACTTC	CASRPTGDSAQYF
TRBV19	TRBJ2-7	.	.	TGTGCCAGTAGTATGGCCGGGGGAGACTACGAGCAGTACTTC	CASSMAGGDYEQYF